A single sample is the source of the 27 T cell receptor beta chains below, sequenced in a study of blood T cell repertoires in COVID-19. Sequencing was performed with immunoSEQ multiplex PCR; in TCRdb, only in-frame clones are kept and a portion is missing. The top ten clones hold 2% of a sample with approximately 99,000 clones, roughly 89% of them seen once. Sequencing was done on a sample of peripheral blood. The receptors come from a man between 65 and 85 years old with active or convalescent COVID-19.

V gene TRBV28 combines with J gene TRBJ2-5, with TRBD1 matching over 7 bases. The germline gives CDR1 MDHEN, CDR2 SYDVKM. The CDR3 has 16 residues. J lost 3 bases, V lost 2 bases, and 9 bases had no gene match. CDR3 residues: CASSLGTGAGEETQYF. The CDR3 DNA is TGTGCCAGCAGTTTAGGAACAGGGGCCGGGGAAGAGACCCAGTACTTC.

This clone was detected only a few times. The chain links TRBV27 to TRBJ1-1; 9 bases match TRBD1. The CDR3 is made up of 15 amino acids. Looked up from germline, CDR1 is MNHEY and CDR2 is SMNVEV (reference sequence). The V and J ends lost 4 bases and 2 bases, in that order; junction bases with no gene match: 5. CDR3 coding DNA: TGTGCCAGCAGTTCGGGACAGGGAAGAAACACTGAAGCTTTCTTT. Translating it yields CASSSGQGRNTEAFF.

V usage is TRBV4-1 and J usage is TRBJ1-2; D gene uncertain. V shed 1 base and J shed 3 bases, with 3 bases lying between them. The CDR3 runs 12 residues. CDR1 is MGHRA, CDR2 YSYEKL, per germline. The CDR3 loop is CASSQADYGYTF. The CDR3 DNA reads TGCGCCAGCAGCCAAGCGGACTATGGCTACACCTTC.

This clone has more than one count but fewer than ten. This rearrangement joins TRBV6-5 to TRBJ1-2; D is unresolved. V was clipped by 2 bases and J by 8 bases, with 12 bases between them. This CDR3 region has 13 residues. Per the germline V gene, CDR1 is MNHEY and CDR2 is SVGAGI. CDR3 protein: CASSYDPVRGYTF. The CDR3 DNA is TGTGCCAGCAGTTACGACCCGGTGCGGGGCTACACCTTC.

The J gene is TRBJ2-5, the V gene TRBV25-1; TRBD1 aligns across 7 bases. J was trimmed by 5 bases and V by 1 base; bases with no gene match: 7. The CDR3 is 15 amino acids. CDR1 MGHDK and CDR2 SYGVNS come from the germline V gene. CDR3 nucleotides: TGTGCCAGCAGTGAATCCACAGGGGCTGGGGAGACCCAGTACTTC. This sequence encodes CASSESTGAGETQYF.

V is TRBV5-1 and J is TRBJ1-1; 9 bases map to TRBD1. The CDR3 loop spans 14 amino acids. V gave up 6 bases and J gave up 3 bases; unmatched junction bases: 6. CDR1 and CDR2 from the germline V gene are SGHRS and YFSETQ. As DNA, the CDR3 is TGCGCCAGCACACAGACAGGGGGTGACACTGAAGCTTTCTTT. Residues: CASTQTGGDTEAFF.

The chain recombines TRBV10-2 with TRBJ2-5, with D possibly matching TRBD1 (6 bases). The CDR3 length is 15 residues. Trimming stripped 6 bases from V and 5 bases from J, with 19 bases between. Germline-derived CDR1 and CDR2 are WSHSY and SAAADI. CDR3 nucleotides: TGCGCCAGCAGCATCCGGGGTGGGGGCTTGGAGACCCAGTACTTC. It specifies CASSIRGGGLETQYF.

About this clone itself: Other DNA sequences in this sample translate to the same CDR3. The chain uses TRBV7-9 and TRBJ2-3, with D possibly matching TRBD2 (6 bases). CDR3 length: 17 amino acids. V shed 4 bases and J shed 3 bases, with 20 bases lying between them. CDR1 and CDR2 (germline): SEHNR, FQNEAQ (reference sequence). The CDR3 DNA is TGTGCCAGCAGCTCCCCCACAAGAAAGGGAGGAACAGATACGCAGTATTTT. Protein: CASSSPTRKGGTDTQYF.

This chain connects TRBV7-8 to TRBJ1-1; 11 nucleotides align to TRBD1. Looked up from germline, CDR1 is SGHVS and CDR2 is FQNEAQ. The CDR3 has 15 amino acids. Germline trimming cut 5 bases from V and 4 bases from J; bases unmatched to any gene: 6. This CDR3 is CASSRRDRGSTEAFF. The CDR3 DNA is TGTGCCAGCAGCCGCAGGGACAGGGGGAGCACTGAAGCTTTCTTT.

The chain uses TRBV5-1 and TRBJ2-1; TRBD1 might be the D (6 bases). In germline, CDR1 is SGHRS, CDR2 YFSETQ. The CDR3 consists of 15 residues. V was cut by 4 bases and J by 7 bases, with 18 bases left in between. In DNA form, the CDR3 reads TGCGCCAGCAGCCCGCACCTGGGGGCGCGGAATGAGCAGTTCTTC. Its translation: CASSPHLGARNEQFF.

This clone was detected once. As DNA, the CDR3 is TGTGCCAGCAGTCTACAGGGGCGCCTCGACTACGAGCAGTACTTC. This codes for CASSLQGRLDYEQYF. This sequence joins TRBV28 and TRBJ2-7; 7 positions match TRBD1. V was clipped by 5 bases and J by 3 bases; unmatched bases: 10. The germline CDR1 and CDR2 sequences are MDHEN and SYDVKM. The CDR3 has 15 amino acids.

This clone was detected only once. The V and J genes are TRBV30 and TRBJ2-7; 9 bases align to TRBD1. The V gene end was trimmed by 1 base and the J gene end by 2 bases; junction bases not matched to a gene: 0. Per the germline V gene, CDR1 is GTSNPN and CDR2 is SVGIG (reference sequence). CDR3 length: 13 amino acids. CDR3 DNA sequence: TGTGCCTGGAGTGGACAGGGGGCCTACGAGCAGTACTTC. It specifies CAWSGQGAYEQYF.

CDR3 nucleotide sequence: TGTGCCAGCAGTGAATTAGGGACAGGGGACTACGAGCAGTACTTC. It codes for CASSELGTGDYEQYF. This chain connects TRBV2 to TRBJ2-7; 10 bases are a match to TRBD1. The CDR3 is 15 amino acids. In germline, CDR1 is SNHLY, CDR2 FYNNEI. Trimming at V came to 2 bases and at J to 3 bases, leaving 4 bases not matched to a gene. Using reference TRBV2 and TRBJ2-7 for the parts outside the CDR3, the full variable domain is EPEVTQTPSHQVTQMGQEVILRCVPISNHLYFYWYRQILGQKVEFLVSFYNNEISEKSEIFDDQFSVERPDGSNFTLKIRSTKLEDSAMYFCASSELGTGDYEQYFGPGTRLTVT.

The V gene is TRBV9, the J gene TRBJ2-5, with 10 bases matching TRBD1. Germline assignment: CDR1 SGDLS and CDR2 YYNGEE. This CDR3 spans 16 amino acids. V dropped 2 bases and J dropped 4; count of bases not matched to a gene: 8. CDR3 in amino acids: CASSVDGQGEGETQYF. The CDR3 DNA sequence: TGTGCCAGCAGCGTGGACGGACAGGGGGAAGGAGAGACCCAGTACTTC.

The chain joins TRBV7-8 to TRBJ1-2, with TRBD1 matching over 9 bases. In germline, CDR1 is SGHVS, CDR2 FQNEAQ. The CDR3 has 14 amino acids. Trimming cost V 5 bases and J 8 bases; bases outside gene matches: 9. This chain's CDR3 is CASSPRQGEGGYTF. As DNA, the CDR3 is TGTGCCAGCAGCCCTAGACAGGGGGAGGGAGGCTACACCTTC.

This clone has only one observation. CDR3 in amino acids: CASSLGVLNEQFF. The DNA of the CDR3 is TGTGCCAGCAGCTTGGGAGTGTTGAATGAGCAGTTCTTC. The chain employs TRBV5-6 and TRBJ2-1; no definite D call. The CDR3 is 13 amino acids. Germline V lookup: CDR1 SGHDT, CDR2 YYEEEE. Between the trimmed V and J ends, which lost 0 bases and 7 bases, there was a span of 8 bases.

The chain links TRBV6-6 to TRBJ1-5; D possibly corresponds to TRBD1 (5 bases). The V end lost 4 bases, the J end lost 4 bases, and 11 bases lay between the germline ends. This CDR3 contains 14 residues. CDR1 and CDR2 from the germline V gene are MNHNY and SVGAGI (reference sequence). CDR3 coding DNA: TGTGCCAGCAGTTTAAGGGGATTAAATCAGCCCCAGCATTTT. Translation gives CASSLRGLNQPQHF.

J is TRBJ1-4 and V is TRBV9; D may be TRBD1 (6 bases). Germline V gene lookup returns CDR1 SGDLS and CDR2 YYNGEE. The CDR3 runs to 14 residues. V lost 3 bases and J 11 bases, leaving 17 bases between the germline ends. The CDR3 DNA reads TGTGCCAGCAGCGACCGGGACAAACTAGGTAAACTGTTTTTT. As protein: CASSDRDKLGKLFF.

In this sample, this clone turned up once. CDR3 in DNA: TGTGCCAGCAGCCCCAGCACGGGACTAGCGGGGAATGAGCAGTTCTTC. It specifies CASSPSTGLAGNEQFF. This chain joins TRBV7-2 and TRBJ2-1, with 13 nucleotides matching TRBD2. Germline CDR1 is SGHTA and CDR2 is FQGNSA. V lost 5 bases, J lost 7 bases, and 8 bases stayed unmatched. The CDR3 length is 16 residues.

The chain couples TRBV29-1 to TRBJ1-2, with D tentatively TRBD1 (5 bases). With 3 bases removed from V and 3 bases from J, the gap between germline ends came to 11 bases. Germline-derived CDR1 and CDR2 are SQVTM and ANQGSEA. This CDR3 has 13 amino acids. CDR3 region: CSVDPQGDYGYTF. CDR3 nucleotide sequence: TGCAGCGTTGATCCCCAGGGCGACTATGGCTACACCTTC.

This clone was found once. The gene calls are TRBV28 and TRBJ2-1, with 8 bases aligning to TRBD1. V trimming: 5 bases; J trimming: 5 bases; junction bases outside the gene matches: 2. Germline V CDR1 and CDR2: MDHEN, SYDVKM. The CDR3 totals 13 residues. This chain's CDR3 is CASSVQGDNEQFF. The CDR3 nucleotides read TGTGCCAGCAGTGTACAGGGGGACAATGAGCAGTTCTTC. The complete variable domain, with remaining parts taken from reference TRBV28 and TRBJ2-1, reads DVKVTQSSRYLVKRTGEKVFLECVQDMDHENMFWYRQDPGLGLRLIYFSYDVKMKEKGDIPEGYSVSREKKERFSLILESASTNQTSMYLCASSVQGDNEQFFGPGTRLTVL.

The CDR3 is CASSPGDNQEAFF. The CDR3 DNA follows: TGTGCCAGCTCACCAGGGGACAACCAAGAAGCTTTCTTT. This sequence joins TRBV18 and TRBJ1-1, with a possible D match to TRBD1 (6 bases). The V end lost 2 bases, the J end lost 8 bases, and 12 bases lay between the germline ends. CDR3 size: 13 residues. Germline V gene sequence: CDR1 KGHSH, CDR2 LQKENI.

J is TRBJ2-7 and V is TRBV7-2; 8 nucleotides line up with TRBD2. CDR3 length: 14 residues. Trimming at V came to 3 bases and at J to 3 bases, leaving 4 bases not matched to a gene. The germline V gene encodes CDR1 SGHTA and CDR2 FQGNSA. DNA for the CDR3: TGTGCCAGCAGCTTGGAGCGGGGGATCTACGAGCAGTACTTC. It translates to CASSLERGIYEQYF. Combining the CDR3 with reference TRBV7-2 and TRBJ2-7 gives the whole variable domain GAGVSQSPSNKVTEKGKDVELRCDPISGHTALYWYRQSLGQGLEFLIYFQGNSAPDKSGLPSDRFSAERTGGSVSTLTIQRTQQEDSAVYLCASSLERGIYEQYFGPGTRLTVT.

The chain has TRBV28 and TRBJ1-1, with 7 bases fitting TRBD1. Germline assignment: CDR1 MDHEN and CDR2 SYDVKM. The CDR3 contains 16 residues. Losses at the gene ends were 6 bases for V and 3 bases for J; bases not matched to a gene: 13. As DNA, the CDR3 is TGTGCCAGCAGCATAGGGGGCAGCTCGGGGGACACTGAAGCTTTCTTT. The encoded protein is CASSIGGSSGDTEAFF.

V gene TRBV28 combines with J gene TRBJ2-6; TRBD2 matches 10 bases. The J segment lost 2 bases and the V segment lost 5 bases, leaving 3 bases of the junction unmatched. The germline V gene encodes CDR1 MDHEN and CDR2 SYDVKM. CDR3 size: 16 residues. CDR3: CASSGAGGAGANVLTF. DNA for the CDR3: TGTGCCAGCAGTGGAGCGGGGGGGGCTGGGGCCAACGTCCTGACTTTC.

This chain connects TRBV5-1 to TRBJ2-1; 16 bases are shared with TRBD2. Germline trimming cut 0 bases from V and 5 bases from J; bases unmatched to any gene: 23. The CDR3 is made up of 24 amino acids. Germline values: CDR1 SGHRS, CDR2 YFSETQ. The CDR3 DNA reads TGCGCCAGCAGCTTGGCCGGGACTAGCGGGGGGGTTAAGCGGGTATGGGCTCCGGACAATGAGCAGTTCTTC. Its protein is CASSLAGTSGGVKRVWAPDNEQFF.

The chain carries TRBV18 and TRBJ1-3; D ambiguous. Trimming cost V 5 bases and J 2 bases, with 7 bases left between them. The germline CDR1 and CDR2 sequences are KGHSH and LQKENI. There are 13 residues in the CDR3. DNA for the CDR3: TGTGCCAGCTCAGAGTCAACTGGAAACACCATATATTTT. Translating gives CASSESTGNTIYF.